The 28 T cell receptor beta chains reported below all come from one sample, sequenced in a study of T-cell memory formation after mild COVID-19. MiXCR, applied by TCRdb to the 5' RACE reads, yields one record per CDR3 protein. The table shows 550,000 to 700,000 distinct CDR3 sequences, with 15% to 20% occurring only once. The sample taken for sequencing was PBMCs or a T cell subset sorted from them (not recorded which). The receptors come from an adult woman who had mild COVID-19 (a few samples of this study predate the infection). Cell type and time point are not known.

The genes are TRBV12-3 or TRBV12-4 and TRBJ2-1; 10 nucleotides agree with TRBD2. The CDR3 loop spans 18 amino acids. The J segment lost 2 bases and the V segment lost 4 bases, leaving 11 bases of the junction unmatched. Here the CDR3 reads CASSSMGLAGAPYNEQFF. CDR3 sequence (DNA): TGTGCCAGCAGTTCCATGGGGCTAGCGGGAGCCCCCTACAATGAGCAGTTCTTC.

J is TRBJ1-5 and V is TRBV27; D not certain. CDR3 length: 9 residues. The germline gives CDR1 MNHEY, CDR2 SMNVEV (reference sequence). Trimming removed 10 bases at V and 7 bases at J, with 5 bases between. The CDR3: CAKRQPQHF. The CDR3 region has the DNA TGTGCCAAAAGGCAGCCCCAGCATTTT.

At least ten counts were recorded for this clonotype. The rearrangement joins TRBV7-3 to TRBJ2-1, with a possible D match to TRBD2 (5 bases). Germline CDR1 and CDR2: SGHTA and FQGTGA. Trimming took off 5 bases at V and 8 bases at J, with 16 bases between the two ends. The CDR3 loop spans 14 amino acids. DNA for the CDR3: TGTGCCAGCAGCCAAATCGGCAGCGGCCATGAGCAGTTCTTC. This codes for CASSQIGSGHEQFF.

This clonotype was observed a handful of times. The V gene is TRBV15, the J gene TRBJ2-3, with D maybe TRBD2 (5 bases). The CDR3 length is 15 residues. V shed 0 bases and J shed 8 bases, with 15 bases lying between them. The germline gives CDR1 LNHNV, CDR2 YYDKDF (reference sequence). The CDR3 sequence: CATSRDSRTGGTQYF. CDR3 coding DNA: TGTGCCACCAGCAGAGATTCCCGGACTGGCGGTACGCAGTATTTT.

The chain employs TRBV5-6 and TRBJ2-1, with TRBD2 as a possible D gene (5 bases). The V gene's germline CDR1 is SGHDT and CDR2 YYEEEE. The CDR3 is 14 residues long. V lost 4 bases and J lost 5, with 13 bases in between. The CDR3 DNA sequence: TGTGCCAGCAGCCCGGCCGGGGTCGACAATGAGCAGTTCTTC. It specifies CASSPAGVDNEQFF. Drawing the rest from reference TRBV5-6 and TRBJ2-1, the complete variable domain is DAGVTQSPTHLIKTRGQQVTLRCSPKSGHDTVSWYQQALGQGPQFIFQYYEEEERQRGNFPDRFSGHQFPNYSSELNVNALLLGDSALYLCASSPAGVDNEQFFGPGTRLTVL.

The DNA of the CDR3 is TGTGCCAGCAGCGCTCCGGGACAGGGGGCCAATGAGCAGTTCTTC. It specifies CASSAPGQGANEQFF. The rearrangement uses TRBV7-3 and TRBJ2-1; TRBD1 matches at 12 bases. This CDR3 region has 15 residues. Per germline, CDR1 SGHTA and CDR2 FQGTGA. J was trimmed by 6 bases and V by 5 bases; bases with no gene match: 5.

The V gene is TRBV7-9, the J gene TRBJ2-5, with D unclear. V lost 5 bases and J lost 0, with 10 bases in between. The CDR3 totals 14 residues. CDR1 and CDR2 from the germline V gene are SEHNR and FQNEAQ (reference sequence). CDR3 loop: CASSARTYQETQYF. The CDR3, as DNA: TGTGCCAGCAGCGCCAGGACCTACCAAGAGACCCAGTACTTC.

The CDR3 protein is CSARDGTGEYGYTF. The CDR3 DNA sequence: TGCAGTGCTAGAGACGGGACAGGGGAATATGGCTACACCTTC. The chain employs TRBV20-1 and TRBJ1-2; 10 bases align to TRBD1. The germline CDR1 and CDR2 sequences are DFQATT and SNEGSKA (reference sequence). J lost 5 bases, V lost 0 bases, and 3 bases had no gene match. The CDR3 contains 14 residues.

The genes are TRBV9 and TRBJ1-1, with D possibly matching TRBD1 (6 bases). Deletions cut 0 bases from V and 1 base from J, with 13 bases between. The CDR3 has 16 residues. The germline V gene encodes CDR1 SGDLS and CDR2 YYNGEE. Here the CDR3 DNA reads TGTGCCAGCAGCGTAGGGGCAGACAGGTGGAACACTGAAGCTTTCTTT. This sequence encodes CASSVGADRWNTEAFF.

The V gene is TRBV7-2, the J gene TRBJ2-3; D gene ambiguous. Germline-derived CDR1 and CDR2 are SGHTA and FQGNSA. Trimming removed 1 base from V and 2 bases from J, with 13 bases in between. The length of the CDR3 is 16 residues. CDR3 in DNA: TGTGCCAGCAGCTTAGTAGGAAGCTACCTCACAGATACGCAGTATTTT. Its translation: CASSLVGSYLTDTQYF. The full variable domain, in which reference TRBV7-2 and TRBJ2-3 provide the parts outside the CDR3, is GAGVSQSPSNKVTEKGKDVELRCDPISGHTALYWYRQSLGQGLEFLIYFQGNSAPDKSGLPSDRFSAERTGGSVSTLTIQRTQQEDSAVYLCASSLVGSYLTDTQYFGPGTRLTVL.

The chain recombines TRBV4-1 with TRBJ1-6; 8 bases are shared with TRBD1. J lost 5 bases, V lost 4 bases, and 10 bases had no gene match. The germline CDR1 and CDR2 sequences are MGHRA and YSYEKL. This CDR3 is built from 17 residues. DNA of the CDR3: TGCGCCAGCAGCCCCCGGCCGGGACAGGTCAATAATTCACCCCTCCACTTT. It specifies CASSPRPGQVNNSPLHF.

This chain connects TRBV2 to TRBJ2-5; D gene unclear. CDR3 size: 14 residues. Trimming removed 4 bases from V and 0 bases from J, with 9 bases in between. Per germline, CDR1 SNHLY and CDR2 FYNNEI. The CDR3 DNA is TGTGCCAGCAGTGTACGGCGTAACCAAGAGACCCAGTACTTC. Protein: CASSVRRNQETQYF.

DNA for the CDR3: TGCGCCAGCAGCTTTGATCTTCGTGGAAACAATGAGCAGTTCTTC. Its protein product is CASSFDLRGNNEQFF. This chain connects TRBV5-1 to TRBJ2-1, with no clear D. This CDR3 has 15 residues. Trimming stripped 2 bases from V and 5 bases from J, with 14 bases between. Germline V gives CDR1 SGHRS, CDR2 YFSETQ.

V is TRBV12-3 or TRBV12-4 and J is TRBJ2-7; 7 bases are a match to TRBD1. This CDR3 contains 15 residues. V shed 5 bases and J 3 bases; nucleotides not matched to a gene: 10. DNA for the CDR3: TGTGCCAGCAGTCTCACAGGGGTACGAGTCTACGAGCAGTACTTC. Its translation: CASSLTGVRVYEQYF.

V usage is TRBV6-2 or TRBV6-3 and J usage is TRBJ2-1, with 8 bases matching TRBD2. This CDR3 spans 13 amino acids. J lost 6 bases, V lost 8 bases, and 6 bases had no gene match. Germline CDR1 MNHEY, CDR2 SVGEGT. CDR3 nucleotides: TGTGCCAGCTCGGGAGGGCTCGCCAATGAGCAGTTCTTC. It is translated as CASSGGLANEQFF.

This clonotype was seen at least ten times. The chain couples TRBV11-2 to TRBJ1-1, with no clear D. The V and J ends lost 5 bases and 0 bases respectively, with 7 bases between them. The CDR3 extends over 13 amino acids. Per germline, CDR1 SGHAT and CDR2 FQNNGV. The chain's CDR3 is CASSPHMNTEAFF. The CDR3 DNA sequence: TGTGCCAGCAGCCCCCACATGAACACTGAAGCTTTCTTT.

This chain links TRBV24-1 with TRBJ1-5; no clear D gene. V lost 4 bases, J lost 6 bases, and 12 bases lay in between. Germline V gives CDR1 KGHDR, CDR2 SFDVKD. The CDR3 covers 14 residues. CDR3 sequence: CATSDPMRSQPQHF. CDR3 sequence (DNA): TGTGCCACCAGTGACCCAATGCGGAGTCAGCCCCAGCATTTT.

This clonotype was detected a few times. The chain links TRBV5-5 to TRBJ2-7, with 7 nucleotides matching TRBD1. The J segment lost 4 bases and the V segment lost 3 bases, leaving 10 bases of the junction unmatched. The CDR3 contains 15 residues. Germline V gene data show CDR1 as SGHKS and CDR2 as YYEKEE (reference sequence). CDR3 nucleotides: TGTGCCAGCAGCTCAAGCCGACAGGGACCTTACGAGCAGTACTTC. Encoded protein: CASSSSRQGPYEQYF. Looking up the rest from reference TRBV5-5 and TRBJ2-7 gives the full variable domain: DAGVTQSPTHLIKTRGQQVTLRCSPISGHKSVSWYQQVLGQGPQFIFQYYEKEERGRGNFPDRFSARQFPNYSSELNVNALLLGDSALYLCASSSSRQGPYEQYFGPGTRLTVT.

The rearrangement links TRBV6-5 to TRBJ1-2; D is perhaps TRBD1 (5 bases). V was pared by 6 bases and J by 6 bases, with 14 bases between. This CDR3 spans 13 amino acids. Germline V gives CDR1 MNHEY, CDR2 SVGAGI. The CDR3 is CASSFNQGDGYTF. CDR3 nucleotide sequence: TGTGCCAGCAGCTTTAACCAGGGTGATGGCTACACCTTC.

This chain connects TRBV28 to TRBJ2-7, with D perhaps given as TRBD1 or TRBD2 (5 bases each). V lost 7 bases to trimming and J lost 1 base, with 17 bases between them. Germline V gene data show CDR1 as MDHEN and CDR2 as SYDVKM. The CDR3 is 15 residues long. CDR3 nucleotide sequence: TGTGCCAGCACCTTTGGGGGACGGGGTTCCTACGAGCAGTACTTC. Translating gives CASTFGGRGSYEQYF.

V and J are TRBV20-1 and TRBJ1-2; D unresolved. This CDR3 has 13 amino acids. The ends were cut back, 7 bases at V and 0 bases at J, with 12 bases in the middle. Per the germline V gene, CDR1 is DFQATT and CDR2 is SNEGSKA (reference sequence). CDR3 amino acids: CSVSTSSNYGYTF. The CDR3 DNA reads as TGCAGTGTATCGACATCTTCTAACTATGGCTACACCTTC.

The chain joins TRBV18 to TRBJ2-3, with D possibly TRBD2 on 6 matching bases. Trimming took 3 bases from V and 6 from J, leaving 16 bases between them. Germline CDR1 KGHSH, CDR2 LQKENI. CDR3 size: 15 residues. The CDR3 spells CASSPISGPPDTQYF. In DNA form, the CDR3 reads TGTGCCAGCTCACCCATTAGCGGCCCCCCGGATACGCAGTATTTT. The variable domain in full, with the rest retrieved from reference TRBV18 and TRBJ2-3, is NAGVMQNPRHLVRRRGQEARLRCSPMKGHSHVYWYRQLPEEGLKFMVYLQKENIIDESGMPKERFSAEFPKEGPSILRIQQVVRGDSAAYFCASSPISGPPDTQYFGPGTRLTVL.

The V call is TRBV4-2, the J call TRBJ2-7; 7 bases match TRBD1. V shed 0 bases, J shed 2 bases, and the junction held 10 bases outside the gene matches. Germline CDR1 reads LGHNA; CDR2 reads YNFKEQ. This CDR3 spans 17 amino acids. As DNA, the CDR3 is TGTGCCAGCAGCCAAGATCTAGGGACAGTGAGAACCTACGAGCAGTACTTC. As protein: CASSQDLGTVRTYEQYF.

This clonotype has only a few counts. The V gene is TRBV7-9, the J gene TRBJ2-4; no clear D. V shed 5 bases and J shed 0 bases, with 14 bases lying between them. The CDR3 totals 16 residues. Germline V CDR1 and CDR2: SEHNR, FQNEAQ (reference sequence). DNA for the CDR3: TGTGCCAGCAGCAAGTCTTTGCGTCTAGCCAAAAACATTCAGTACTTC. Translating it yields CASSKSLRLAKNIQYF.

This clonotype was counted between two and nine times. The CDR3 bases are TGCGCCAGCAGCCCCGGGACTACTCCAATATACAATGAGCAGTTCTTC. This gives the protein CASSPGTTPIYNEQFF. The rearrangement uses TRBV5-1 and TRBJ2-1, with TRBD2 matching 7 bases. Trimming removed 4 bases from V and 4 bases from J; junction bases left unmatched: 11. There are 16 residues in the CDR3. The germline CDR1 and CDR2 sequences are SGHRS and YFSETQ.

This clonotype was recorded a few times. This chain joins TRBV25-1 and TRBJ2-2; 10 bases are a match to TRBD2. Germline values: CDR1 MGHDK, CDR2 SYGVNS. V was clipped by 1 base and J by 5 bases; unmatched bases: 1. The length of the CDR3 is 15 residues. The CDR3 nucleotides are TGTGCCAGCAGTGAATCTAGCGGGAGAACCGGGGAGCTGTTTTTT. It translates to CASSESSGRTGELFF.

The chain links TRBV5-1 to TRBJ2-2; no reliable D call. The CDR3 totals 15 residues. The V end lost 0 bases, the J end lost 2 bases, and 8 bases lay between the germline ends. CDR1 SGHRS and CDR2 YFSETQ come from the germline V gene. This CDR3 reads CASSLDAINTGELFF. The CDR3 nucleotides read TGCGCCAGCAGCTTGGACGCCATTAACACCGGGGAGCTGTTTTTT.

This clonotype was seen only a few times. V gene TRBV6-5 combines with J gene TRBJ1-4; TRBD1 might be the D (5 bases). V was trimmed by 5 bases and J by 8 bases, leaving 15 bases between them. The CDR3 has 14 amino acids. Germline V gene lookup returns CDR1 MNHEY and CDR2 SVGAGI. The CDR3 region has the DNA TGTGCCAGCAGTCCCCGGGGGGTCGACGAAAAACTGTTTTTT. This translates into CASSPRGVDEKLFF.